The rows below give T cell receptor beta chains drawn from one sample of a study of blood T cell repertoires in COVID-19. Data came from immunoSEQ multiplex PCR; TCRdb stores just in-frame clones and leaves some out. The repertoire consists of some 300,000 clones, with around 89% occurring once and the leading ten covering roughly 6.9%. Sequencing was done on a sample of peripheral blood. The receptor source for this set is a woman in her twenties or thirties who had recovered from COVID-19. The conserved cysteine and the conserved F or W are not part of the CDR3 here. The D gene is left open where the match is weak.

J,D,V,length,CDR3
TRBJ2-5,.,TRBV7-8,12,ASSSGNRDGTQY
TRBJ2-1,TRBD2,TRBV4-1,12,ASKPSGAINEQF
TRBJ2-2,TRBD2,TRBV10-3,13,AIAISGGDTGELF
TRBJ1-2,.,TRBV2,10,ASSLGSYGYT
TRBJ2-5,.,TRBV3-1/TRBV3-2,12,ASSQGGGPGTQY
TRBJ2-3,TRBD1,TRBV5-1,16,ASSPEGTGGWGTDTQY
TRBJ2-1,.,TRBV27,13,ASSYEGGLYNEQF
TRBJ2-1,.,TRBV12-3/TRBV12-4,11,ASSWEAYNEQF
TRBJ2-7,.,TRBV28,13,ASYPYGGGSYEQY
TRBJ2-2,TRBD1,TRBV7-3,16,ASSLNAPGQDRTGELF
TRBJ1-2,.,TRBV28,10,ASSLSGLSQT
TRBJ1-6,TRBD1,TRBV9,13,ASSVGGQGVTPLH
TRBJ2-3,.,TRBV7-2,12,ASSLPPGTDTQY
TRBJ2-7,.,TRBV18,14,ASSPGLTSASYEQY
TRBJ2-5,TRBD2,TRBV29-1,10,SVLAGGETQY
TRBJ1-2,TRBD1,TRBV6-1,11,ASSDGTGYGYT
TRBJ1-2,.,TRBV9,12,ASSRTESNYGYT
TRBJ1-1,.,TRBV29-1,10,SGRETHTEAF
TRBJ1-6,.,TRBV10-3,15,AIGGDTGAGPNSPLH
TRBJ1-1,.,TRBV7-9,14,ASSLVGAGVGTEAF
TRBJ1-1,.,TRBV9,12,ASSVGSLNTEAF
TRBJ2-5,.,TRBV24-1,12,ATSDTGKQETQY
TRBJ1-1,.,TRBV7-8,11,ASSDLPVSGAF
TRBJ1-1,.,TRBV7-2,11,ASSLIEETEAF
TRBJ1-6,.,TRBV9,12,ASSDRTANSPLH
TRBJ1-1,.,TRBV3-1/TRBV3-2,13,ASSHPRRGSTEAF
TRBJ2-5,TRBD2,TRBV9,14,ASSVGWGGGQETQY